Presented here are 32 T cell receptor beta chains from one specimen sequenced in a study of T cell changes during pregnancy in multiple sclerosis (dated by TCRdb to the late 2010s). Libraries came from the immunoSEQ multiplex PCR assay. The table was pulled from immuneACCESS by TCRdb, which kept in-frame rearrangements only. Such tables lose some clones; where checked, under half of the loss comes from unresolved V genes, and the rest has no known cause. Recorded for this sample are roughly 70,000 clones; approximately 92% of them occurred a single time. In total, the top ten clones hold less than 3.5% of the sample. This specimen was peripheral blood, taken in the third trimester of pregnancy. Every receptor here comes from a female donor in good health, enrolled as a control in a pregnancy study.

This clone appeared a few times. The chain joins TRBV5-4 to TRBJ1-3; 11 positions match TRBD1. Germline V lookup: CDR1 SGHNT, CDR2 YYREEE (reference sequence). V shed 2 bases and J 9 bases; nucleotides not matched to a gene: 7. CDR3 length: 15 residues. The CDR3 coding sequence is TGTGCCAGCAGCTTTGGGACAGGGGGTACAAGCACCATATATTTT. Protein product: CASSFGTGGTSTIYF. Drawing the rest from reference TRBV5-4 and TRBJ1-3, the complete variable domain is ETGVTQSPTHLIKTRGQQVTLRCSSQSGHNTVSWYQQALGQGPQFIFQYYREEENGRGNFPPRFSGLQFPNYSSELNVNALELDDSALYLCASSFGTGGTSTIYFGEGSWLTVV.

This chain uses TRBV4-3 with TRBJ1-2; 10 positions agree with TRBD1. The CDR3 covers 14 residues. Losses at the gene ends were 4 bases for V and 8 bases for J; bases not matched to a gene: 7. Germline V CDR1 and CDR2: LGHNA, YSLEER. The CDR3 loop reads CASSRRDRGGGYTF. The DNA for the CDR3 is TGCGCCAGCAGCCGCCGGGACAGGGGAGGCGGCTACACCTTC.

The CDR3 DNA sequence: TGTGCCAGCAGCCAAGCGGGAGAGGCTGGGGCCAACGTCCTGACTTTC. Translation: CASSQAGEAGANVLTF. The chain employs TRBV4-2 and TRBJ2-6; possible D gene TRBD2, 6 bases. This CDR3 comprises 16 residues. Germline values: CDR1 LGHNA, CDR2 YNFKEQ. Deletions cut 1 base from V and 2 bases from J, with 9 bases between.

The chain couples TRBV29-1 to TRBJ2-5, with D possibly TRBD1 on 6 matching bases. V was shortened by 3 bases and J by 5 bases, with 10 bases between the two germline ends. The germline gives CDR1 SQVTM, CDR2 ANQGSEA. The CDR3 spans 12 residues. The CDR3 protein is CSVEGARETQYF. CDR3 bases: TGCAGCGTTGAGGGGGCCAGGGAGACCCAGTACTTC.

The gene calls are TRBV5-4 and TRBJ2-1; TRBD2 matches 8 bases. The CDR3 loop spans 12 amino acids. Germline V gives CDR1 SGHNT, CDR2 YYREEE (reference sequence). The J segment lost 9 bases and the V segment lost 4 bases, leaving 3 bases of the junction unmatched. The DNA for the CDR3 is TGTGCCAGCAGCCCGGGGGGGGGTGAGCAGTTCTTC. Encoded protein: CASSPGGGEQFF.

J is TRBJ2-1 and V is TRBV29-1, with no clear D. Germline values: CDR1 SQVTM, CDR2 ANQGSEA. This CDR3 contains 10 residues. V was pared by 0 bases and J by 10 bases, with 4 bases between. The CDR3 bases are TGCAGCGTTGAAGAAACAGAGCAGTTCTTC. Protein sequence: CSVEETEQFF.

This rearrangement joins TRBV7-3 to TRBJ2-1; 9 positions agree with TRBD1. V trimming: 4 bases; J trimming: 6 bases; junction bases outside the gene matches: 13. Germline V gene lookup returns CDR1 SGHTA and CDR2 FQGTGA. The CDR3 runs to 17 residues. The chain's CDR3 is CASSSRGGQGIFNEQFF. The CDR3 bases are TGTGCCAGCAGCTCCAGGGGGGGACAGGGCATTTTCAATGAGCAGTTCTTC. The full variable domain, in which reference TRBV7-3 and TRBJ2-1 provide the parts outside the CDR3, is GAGVSQTPSNKVTEKGKYVELRCDPISGHTALYWYRQSLGQGPEFLIYFQGTGAADDSGLPNDRFFAVRPEGSVSTLKIQRTERGDSAVYLCASSSRGGQGIFNEQFFGPGTRLTVL.

The V gene is TRBV28, the J gene TRBJ1-2; 7 positions match TRBD1. Germline values: CDR1 MDHEN, CDR2 SYDVKM. CDR3 size: 13 residues. The junction had 4 bases not matched to a gene; V was cut back by 1 base and J by 8 bases. The CDR3 loop reads CASSLFTGEGYTF. CDR3 in DNA: TGTGCCAGCAGTTTATTTACAGGGGAGGGCTACACCTTC.

In its sample, this clone was seen once. CDR3 amino acids: CASSYLQRNTGELFF. As DNA, the CDR3 is TGTGCCAGCAGTTATTTACAGAGAAACACCGGGGAGCTGTTTTTT. The V call is TRBV6-5, the J call TRBJ2-2; D remains ambiguous. Per germline, CDR1 MNHEY and CDR2 SVGAGI. The length of the CDR3 is 15 residues. V lost 3 bases to trimming and J lost 2 bases, with 10 bases between them.

V usage is TRBV27 and J usage is TRBJ2-3, with D maybe TRBD1 (6 bases). Germline CDR1 is MNHEY and CDR2 is SMNVEV (reference sequence). The CDR3 totals 14 residues. V was trimmed by 7 bases and J by 2 bases, leaving 13 bases between them. The CDR3 region is CASTGRGFTDTQYF. The CDR3 region has the DNA TGTGCCAGCACCGGCAGGGGTTTCACAGATACGCAGTATTTT.

The rearrangement joins TRBV13 to TRBJ2-3; the D gene is possibly TRBD1 (5 bases). CDR3 size: 15 residues. V was cut by 0 bases and J by 3 bases, with 10 bases left in between. Germline V CDR1 and CDR2: PRHDT, FYEKMQ (reference sequence). The DNA of the CDR3 is TGTGCCAGCAGCTTAGGCCCCAGGGAAACAGATACGCAGTATTTT. It specifies CASSLGPRETDTQYF.

The J gene is TRBJ2-7, the V gene TRBV2; 7 bases are a match to TRBD1. The CDR3 totals 14 residues. CDR1 and CDR2 from the germline V gene are SNHLY and FYNNEI. The trim removed 4 bases at V and 7 bases at J, leaving 10 bases unmatched. CDR3 residues: CASSGLRGLGEQYF. The CDR3 nucleotides are TGTGCCAGCAGTGGCCTTAGGGGGCTGGGGGAGCAGTACTTC.

This clone was counted only a few times. The sample contains more than one DNA sequence encoding this CDR3. This chain uses TRBV6-4 with TRBJ2-3, with D possibly being TRBD2 (6 bases). From germline, CDR1 is MRHNA and CDR2 SNTAGT. V shed 0 bases and J shed 2 bases, with 12 bases lying between them. The CDR3 sequence is 16 residues long. Here the CDR3 DNA reads TGTGCCAGCAGTGACTCGGCCGGGGGTTCCACAGATACGCAGTATTTT. Translation gives CASSDSAGGSTDTQYF.

The CDR3 sequence is CASSGRGVTEAFF. As DNA, the CDR3 is TGTGCCAGCAGTGGCAGGGGGGTCACTGAAGCTTTCTTT. The chain carries TRBV25-1 and TRBJ1-1; the match to TRBD1 covers 7 bases. Per the germline V gene, CDR1 is MGHDK and CDR2 is SYGVNS. V was pared by 4 bases and J by 4 bases, with 3 bases of the junction left unmatched. CDR3 length equals 13 residues. The variable domain in full, completed from reference TRBV25-1 and TRBJ1-1, reads EADIYQTPRYLVIGTGKKITLECSQTMGHDKMYWYQQDPGMELHLIHYSYGVNSTEKGDLSSESTVSRIRTEHFPLTLESARPSHTSQYLCASSGRGVTEAFFGQGTRLTVV.

The CDR3 is CASSLVGGGPDTQYF. The CDR3 DNA follows: TGTGCCAGCAGCTTAGTGGGCGGGGGGCCAGATACGCAGTATTTT. The chain uses TRBV7-6 and TRBJ2-3, with TRBD2 matching 8 bases. This CDR3 contains 15 residues. V lost 1 base, J lost 4 bases, and 4 bases stayed unmatched. Germline CDR1 SGHVS, CDR2 FNYEAQ.

The chain joins TRBV19 to TRBJ1-6; D unclear. Trimming shortened V by 6 bases and J by 4 bases, and 10 bases separated the two germline ends. CDR3 size: 14 residues. Germline V gene data show CDR1 as LNHDA and CDR2 as SQIVND (reference sequence). This chain's CDR3 is CASSSQTYNSPLHF. DNA of the CDR3: TGTGCCAGTAGCTCACAGACATATAATTCACCCCTCCACTTT. Combining the CDR3 with reference TRBV19 and TRBJ1-6 gives the whole variable domain DGGITQSPKYLFRKEGQNVTLSCEQNLNHDAMYWYRQDPGQGLRLIYYSQIVNDFQKGDIAEGYSVSREKKESFPLTVTSAQKNPTAFYLCASSSQTYNSPLHFGNGTRLTVT.

This chain links TRBV27 with TRBJ2-2, with D possibly matching TRBD2 (6 bases). Trimming left V 7 bases short and J 0 bases short, with 9 bases between. CDR1 MNHEY and CDR2 SMNVEV come from the germline V gene (reference sequence). This CDR3 has 14 residues. The CDR3 DNA is TGTGCCAGCACGGAGCGGGCGAACACCGGGGAGCTGTTTTTT. It is translated as CASTERANTGELFF.

The chain combines TRBV27 with TRBJ1-1; D call uncertain. Germline V lookup: CDR1 MNHEY, CDR2 SMNVEV (reference sequence). The germline V and J ends were trimmed by 6 bases and 1 base, with 6 bases remaining between them. The CDR3 contains 12 residues. The CDR3 spells CASSRGNTEAFF. Here the CDR3 DNA reads TGTGCCAGCAGCAGAGGGAACACTGAAGCTTTCTTT.

As to this clone: An end of the junction does not agree with germline; a read error may underlie this. The chain recombines TRBV13 with TRBJ2-1; D gene unclear. This CDR3 comprises 12 residues. From germline, CDR1 is PRHDT and CDR2 FYEKMQ (reference sequence). The CDR3 bases are TGTGCCACCAGCTCCCGGTACAATGAGCAGTTCTTC. Translation: CATSSRYNEQFF.

This rearrangement joins TRBV14 to TRBJ2-3; D perhaps matches TRBD2 (6 bases). Germline V gives CDR1 SGHDN, CDR2 FVKESK. The CDR3 covers 16 residues. V was pared by 0 bases and J by 0 bases, with 10 bases between. The CDR3 DNA reads as TGTGCCAGCAGCCAAGATCCAGCGGGCAGCACAGATACGCAGTATTTT. It encodes CASSQDPAGSTDTQYF. Complete variable domain (other parts from reference TRBV14 and TRBJ2-3): EAGVTQFPSHSVIEKGQTVTLRCDPISGHDNLYWYRRVMGKEIKFLLHFVKESKQDESGMPNNRFLAERTGGTYSTLKVQPAELEDSGVYFCASSQDPAGSTDTQYFGPGTRLTVL.

The DNA of the CDR3 is TGTGCCAGCAGTCTCCTCCACGCGAATGAGCAGTTCTTC. It encodes CASSLLHANEQFF. The chain couples TRBV27 to TRBJ2-1; no clear D. CDR1 and CDR2 from the germline V gene are MNHEY and SMNVEV (reference sequence). The CDR3 runs 13 residues. Trimming stripped 5 bases from V and 7 bases from J, with 12 bases between.

The gene calls are TRBV5-5 and TRBJ2-7; 12 positions match TRBD2. Trimming at V came to 0 bases and at J to 4 bases, leaving 5 bases not matched to a gene. The germline V gene encodes CDR1 SGHKS and CDR2 YYEKEE (reference sequence). The CDR3 length is 16 residues. The CDR3 loop is CASSLGLAGDYYEQYF. DNA for the CDR3: TGTGCCAGCAGCTTGGGACTAGCGGGGGATTATTACGAGCAGTACTTC.

DNA for the CDR3: TGTGCCAGCAGACAGGGGCTCGAAGAGACCCAGTACTTC. It yields the protein CASRQGLEETQYF. The chain uses TRBV6-1 and TRBJ2-5; 7 bases are shared with TRBD1. J was trimmed by 3 bases and V by 6 bases; bases with no gene match: 4. This CDR3 has 13 residues. Germline CDR1 is MNHNS and CDR2 is SASEGT.

The rearrangement uses TRBV18 and TRBJ1-3; no clear D. Trimming pared 1 base from V and 0 bases from J, leaving 10 bases between. This CDR3 is 16 amino acids long. The germline V gene has CDR1 KGHSH and CDR2 LQKENI. This chain's CDR3 is CASSPRGPSSGNTIYF. The DNA of the CDR3 is TGTGCCAGCTCACCACGCGGGCCTAGCTCTGGAAACACCATATATTTT.

The chain uses TRBV27 and TRBJ2-1, with 11 bases identical to TRBD2. The CDR3 covers 14 residues. Germline CDR1 and CDR2: MNHEY and SMNVEV (reference sequence). The V segment lost 6 bases and the J segment 7 bases; nucleotides outside the gene matches: 5. The CDR3 spells CASRLAGGGNEQFF. DNA of the CDR3: TGTGCCAGCAGGTTAGCGGGAGGGGGGAATGAGCAGTTCTTC.

The chain employs TRBV28 and TRBJ1-2; 8 bases are shared with TRBD1. Trimming at V came to 2 bases and at J to 8 bases, leaving 16 bases not matched to a gene. Germline V gene data show CDR1 as MDHEN and CDR2 as SYDVKM. CDR3 length: 17 residues. The CDR3 DNA follows: TGTGCCAGCAGTTTAGTCTTCCCTCTATCAGGGGGCGAGGGCTACACCTTC. This sequence encodes CASSLVFPLSGGEGYTF.

The chain is built from TRBV7-8 and TRBJ1-5, with a tentative D call TRBD1 (6 bases). The V gene lost 4 bases and the J gene lost 4 bases, with 17 bases spanning the gap. Germline V gene lookup returns CDR1 SGHVS and CDR2 FQNEAQ. CDR3 length: 16 residues. The CDR3 sequence: CASSSSEGGWNQPQHF. The CDR3 nucleotides read TGTGCCAGCAGCTCCTCCGAAGGGGGTTGGAATCAGCCCCAGCATTTT.

A single count supports this clone. The DNA of the CDR3 is TGTGCCAGCAGTGAAGGGACAGTTACCTACGAGCAGTACTTC. Translated: CASSEGTVTYEQYF. The chain carries TRBV2 and TRBJ2-7, with D possibly matching TRBD1 (6 bases). The CDR3 sequence is 14 residues long. Germline lookup yields CDR1 SNHLY and CDR2 FYNNEI. V was shortened by 1 base and J by 2 bases, with 9 bases between the two germline ends.

This clone has only a few counts. The V gene is TRBV7-2, the J gene TRBJ1-5; D unclear. Trimming took off 1 base at V and 3 bases at J, with 13 bases between the two ends. Looked up from germline, CDR1 is SGHTA and CDR2 is FQGNSA. The CDR3 totals 16 residues. CDR3 in amino acids: CASSLGVGLPNQPQHF. The CDR3 DNA reads as TGTGCCAGCAGCTTAGGAGTTGGACTGCCCAATCAGCCCCAGCATTTT.

The chain couples TRBV6-1 to TRBJ2-7; D is undetermined. The V gene's germline CDR1 is MNHNS and CDR2 SASEGT. The CDR3 totals 13 residues. Trimming took off 1 base at V and 0 bases at J, with 4 bases between the two ends. The CDR3 reads CASSEGRSYEQYF. The CDR3 DNA follows: TGTGCCAGCAGTGAAGGTCGCTCCTACGAGCAGTACTTC.

The chain recombines TRBV6-5 with TRBJ2-3; D is undetermined. Germline loops: CDR1 MNHEY, CDR2 SVGAGI. The V gene lost 0 bases and the J gene lost 5 bases, with 6 bases spanning the gap. The CDR3 covers 13 residues. The CDR3: CASSYSTGDTQYF. CDR3 DNA: TGTGCCAGCAGTTACTCGACGGGAGATACGCAGTATTTT.

This sequence joins TRBV27 and TRBJ1-1; D might be TRBD1 (5 bases). Per the germline V gene, CDR1 is MNHEY and CDR2 is SMNVEV (reference sequence). The ends were cut back, 1 base at V and 5 bases at J, with 11 bases in the middle. The CDR3 loop spans 14 amino acids. The CDR3 is CASSLYPGRTEAFF. CDR3 DNA sequence: TGTGCCAGCAGTTTATATCCAGGGAGGACTGAAGCTTTCTTT.